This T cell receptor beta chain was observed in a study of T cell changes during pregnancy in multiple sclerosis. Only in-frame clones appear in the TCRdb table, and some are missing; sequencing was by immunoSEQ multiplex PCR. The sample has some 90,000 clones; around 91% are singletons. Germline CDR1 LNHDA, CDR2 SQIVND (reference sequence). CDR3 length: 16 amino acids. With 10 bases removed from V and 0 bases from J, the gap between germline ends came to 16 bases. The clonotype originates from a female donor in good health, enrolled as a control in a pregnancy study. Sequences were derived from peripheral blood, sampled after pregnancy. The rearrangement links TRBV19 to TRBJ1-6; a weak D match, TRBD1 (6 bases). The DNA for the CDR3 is TGTGCCACCCGGGACATCCAGAGCTCCTATAATTCACCCCTCCACTTT. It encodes CATRDIQSSYNSPLHF.